A selection of T cell receptor beta chains follows, all from one sample in a study of T cell repertoires in cytomegalovirus infection. TCRdb reanalysed the reads using MiXCR and keeps one entry per CDR3 protein. Of some 940,000 distinct CDR3 sequences listed, roughly 30% are singletons. Antigens of these TCRs are unknown. This specimen consisted of cultured CD8+ T cells from PBMCs, obtained from culture after CMV antigen stimulation. The receptors stem from a human donor in good health (CMV status not recorded). Some clones in this sample may be carry-over from other donors' samples. Each CDR3 is given with its conserved first and last residue. The D gene is left open where the match is weak. Not every row has a clone size; where given, it reads once, few, many or a size class.

j_call d_call v_call clone_size cdr3_aa cdr3_nt
TRBJ2-7 TRBD2 TRBV7-2 many CASSSAGGSSYEQYF TGTGCCAGCAGCTCCGCGGGCGGGAGCTCCTACGAGCAGTACTTC
TRBJ2-1 . TRBV5-5 few CASSSTGAAEQFF TGTGCCAGCAGCTCTACAGGTGCAGCTGAGCAGTTCTTC
TRBJ1-6 . TRBV4-1 . CASGVVGAINSPLHF TGCGCCAGCGGGGTGGTCGGCGCGATTAATTCACCCCTCCACTTT
TRBJ2-1 TRBD2 TRBV7-8 many CASSLGTSLQNEQFF TGTGCCAGCAGCTTAGGGACTAGCCTGCAGAATGAGCAGTTCTTC
TRBJ2-3 TRBD1 TRBV27 . CASSFGQDTDTQYF TGTGCCAGCAGTTTCGGACAGGACACAGATACGCAGTATTTT
TRBJ1-2 . TRBV7-9 many CASSLRLARESDGYTF TGTGCCAGCAGCTTAAGACTGGCCAGGGAATCTGATGGCTACACCTTC
TRBJ1-2 . TRBV20-1 . CSATGRSMFSYTF TGCAGTGCCACCGGGAGGAGTATGTTTAGCTACACCTTC
TRBJ2-3 . TRBV27 few CASSSRGRADTQYF TGTGCCAGCAGTTCCCGGGGAAGGGCAGATACGCAGTATTTT
TRBJ1-1 . TRBV7-2 many CASSPQGWSGTEAFF TGTGCCAGCAGCCCCCAGGGGTGGTCCGGGACTGAAGCTTTCTTT
TRBJ1-5 . TRBV28 few CASTQGGNSNQPQHF TGTGCCAGCACTCAGGGAGGGAATAGCAATCAGCCCCAGCATTTT
TRBJ2-1 . TRBV11-1 medium-sized CASSFTGLGLYNEQFF TGTGCCAGCAGCTTTACGGGACTTGGACTGTACAATGAGCAGTTCTTC
TRBJ1-1 . TRBV29-1 few CSVGDFGTEAFF TGCAGCGTTGGTGACTTCGGGACTGAAGCTTTCTTT
TRBJ1-4 . TRBV7-9 . CASSLDSMGVKLFF TGTGCCAGCAGCTTAGACTCCATGGGGGTGAAACTGTTTTTT
TRBJ1-5 . TRBV5-6 . CASSRSEISTESNQPQHF TGTGCCAGCAGCCGATCGGAGATATCTACAGAGAGCAATCAGCCCCAGCATTTT
TRBJ1-4 . TRBV7-6 many CASTEWGRGEKLFF TGTGCCAGCACCGAGTGGGGGAGAGGAGAAAAACTGTTTTTT
TRBJ2-1 . TRBV4-3 many CASSQGLGDYNEQFF TGCGCCAGCAGCCAAGGGTTGGGGGATTACAATGAGCAGTTCTTC
TRBJ2-1 . TRBV7-9 . CASGGAVDEQFF TGTGCCAGCGGGGGGGCTGTCGATGAGCAGTTCTTC
TRBJ2-7 TRBD2 TRBV4-2 . CASSQDLGLALHDPSYEQYF TGTGCCAGCAGCCAAGATCTCGGACTAGCCCTACATGATCCTTCCTACGAGCAGTACTTC
TRBJ1-1 . TRBV4-2 . CASSQTISGTEAFF TGTGCCAGCAGTCAAACGATATCAGGCACTGAAGCTTTCTTT
TRBJ2-5 TRBD2 TRBV4-2 once CASSQDHGEGFYQGTQYF TGTGCCAGCAGCCAAGATCACGGGGAGGGATTTTACCAAGGGACCCAGTACTTC
TRBJ2-2 TRBD1 TRBV19 few CASSSWDRASTGELFF TGTGCCAGTAGTTCCTGGGACAGGGCGAGCACCGGGGAGCTGTTTTTT
TRBJ1-1 . TRBV7-9 few CASSLVFGDTEAFF TGTGCCAGCAGCTTAGTATTCGGCGACACTGAAGCTTTCTTT
TRBJ2-2 TRBD1 TRBV7-8 . CASSLAGQGDTGELFF TGTGCCAGTAGCTTAGCGGGACAGGGGGACACCGGGGAGCTGTTTTTT
TRBJ2-3 TRBD1 TRBV24-1 . CATSDNSGRDRGTDTQYF TGTGCCACCAGTGATAATTCCGGGAGGGACAGGGGGACAGATACGCAGTATTTT
TRBJ2-5 . TRBV9 few CASSVGTVQETQYF TGTGCCAGCAGCGTAGGGACGGTTCAAGAGACCCAGTACTTC
TRBJ2-3 TRBD2 TRBV7-6 . CASSQWGPSGGTDTQYF TGTGCTAGCAGCCAATGGGGGCCTAGCGGGGGCACAGATACGCAGTATTTT
TRBJ1-1 . TRBV7-8 many CASSEQGRGAFF TGTGCCAGCAGCGAGCAGGGCAGGGGAGCTTTCTTT
TRBJ1-2 . TRBV29-1 few CSVGQVGTRTF TGCAGCGTGGGACAAGTAGGGACGAGAACCTTC
TRBJ2-7 . TRBV6-5 . CASSYLGSYYEQYF TGTGCCAGCAGTTACCTGGGCAGTTACTACGAGCAGTACTTC
TRBJ2-5 . TRBV7-6 few CASSTTIGIQETQYF TGTGCCAGCAGCACCACAATCGGGATCCAAGAGACCCAGTACTTC
TRBJ2-2 TRBD2 TRBV7-2 . CASSLEQRGGWELFF TGTGCCAGCAGCTTAGAACAGCGGGGGGGCTGGGAGCTGTTTTTT
TRBJ2-1 TRBD2 TRBV7-4 . CASSLSSGGASYNEQFF TGTGCCAGCAGCTTAAGTAGCGGGGGGGCATCCTACAATGAGCAGTTCTTC